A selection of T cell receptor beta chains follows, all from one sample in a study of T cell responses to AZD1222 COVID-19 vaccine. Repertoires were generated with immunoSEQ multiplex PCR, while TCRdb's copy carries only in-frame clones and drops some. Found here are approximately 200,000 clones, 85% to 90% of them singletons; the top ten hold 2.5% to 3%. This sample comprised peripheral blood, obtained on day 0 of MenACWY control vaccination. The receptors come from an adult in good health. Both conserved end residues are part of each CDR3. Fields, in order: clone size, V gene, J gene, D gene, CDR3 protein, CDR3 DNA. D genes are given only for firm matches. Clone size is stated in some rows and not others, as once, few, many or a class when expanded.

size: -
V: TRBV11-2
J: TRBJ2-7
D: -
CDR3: CASSSISYEQYF
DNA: TGTGCCAGCAGTTCAATCTCCTACGAGCAGTACTTC

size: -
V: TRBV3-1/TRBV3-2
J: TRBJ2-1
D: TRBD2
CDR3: CASSQERLAGGEQFF
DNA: TGTGCCAGCAGCCAAGAGCGGCTAGCGGGAGGTGAGCAGTTCTTC

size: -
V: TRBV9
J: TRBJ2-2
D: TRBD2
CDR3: CASSVRFSGTGELFF
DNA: TGTGCCAGCAGCGTGCGATTTAGCGGGACCGGGGAGCTGTTTTTT

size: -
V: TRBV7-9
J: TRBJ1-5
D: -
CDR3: CASSLDSGVGNQPQHF
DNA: TGTGCCAGCAGCTTAGATAGCGGCGTTGGAAATCAGCCCCAGCATTTT

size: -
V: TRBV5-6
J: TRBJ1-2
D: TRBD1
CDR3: CASSQGQGTYGYTF
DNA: TGTGCCAGCAGCCAGGGACAGGGGACATATGGCTACACCTTC

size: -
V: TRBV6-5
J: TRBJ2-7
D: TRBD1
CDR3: CASSYGQDHEQYF
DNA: TGTGCCAGCAGTTACGGACAGGACCACGAGCAGTACTTC

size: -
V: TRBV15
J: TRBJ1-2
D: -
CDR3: CATTQTGGRYGYTF
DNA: TGTGCCACCACACAGACCGGCGGACGCTATGGCTACACCTTC

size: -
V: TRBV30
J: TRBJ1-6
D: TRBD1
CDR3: CAWRAGGSRGSPLHF
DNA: TGTGCCTGGAGGGCAGGGGGCTCGCGGGGATCACCCCTCCACTTT

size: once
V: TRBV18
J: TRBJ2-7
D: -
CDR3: CASSPGQSQAYEQYF
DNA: TGTGCCAGCTCACCGGGACAAAGTCAAGCCTACGAGCAGTACTTC

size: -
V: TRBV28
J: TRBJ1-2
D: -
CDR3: CASRGTGPSYGYTF
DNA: TGTGCCAGCAGGGGTACGGGGCCTAGCTATGGCTACACCTTC

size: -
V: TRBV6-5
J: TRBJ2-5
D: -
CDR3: CASSSGETQYF
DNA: TGTGCCAGCTCCTCGGGAGAGACCCAGTACTTC

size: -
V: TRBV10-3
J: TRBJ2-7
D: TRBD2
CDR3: CAIRAGESSYEQYF
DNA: TGTGCCATCCGAGCGGGGGAGAGCTCCTACGAGCAGTACTTC

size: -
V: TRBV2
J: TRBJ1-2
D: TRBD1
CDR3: CASIRTGGNYGYTF
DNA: TGTGCCAGCATTAGGACAGGGGGTAACTATGGCTACACCTTC

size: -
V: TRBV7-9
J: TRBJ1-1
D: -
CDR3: CASSLAEVNTEAFF
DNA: TGTGCCAGCAGCTTAGCCGAAGTGAACACTGAAGCTTTCTTT

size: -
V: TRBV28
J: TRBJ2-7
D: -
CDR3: CASRWTDRSSYEQYF
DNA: TGTGCCAGCAGGTGGACAGACCGATCATCCTACGAGCAGTACTTC

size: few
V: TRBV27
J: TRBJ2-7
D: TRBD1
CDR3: CASRTHRGPAYEQYF
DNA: TGTGCCAGCAGAACTCACAGGGGGCCCGCCTACGAGCAGTACTTC

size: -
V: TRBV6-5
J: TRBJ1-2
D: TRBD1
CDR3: CASSNFRPGQPAGYTF
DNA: TGTGCCAGCAGTAACTTCCGACCGGGACAGCCAGCAGGCTACACCTTC

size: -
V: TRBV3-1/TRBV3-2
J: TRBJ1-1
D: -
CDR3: CASSQNSKPTEAFF
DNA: TGTGCCAGCAGCCAAAACTCGAAACCCACTGAAGCTTTCTTT

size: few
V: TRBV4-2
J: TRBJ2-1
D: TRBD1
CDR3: CASSPAGTGRSNEQFF
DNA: TGTGCCAGCAGCCCCGCCGGGACAGGGAGGTCAAATGAGCAGTTCTTC

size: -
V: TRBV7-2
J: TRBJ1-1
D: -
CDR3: CASSLAATGNTEAFF
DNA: TGTGCCAGCAGCTTAGCTGCGACAGGGAACACTGAAGCTTTCTTT

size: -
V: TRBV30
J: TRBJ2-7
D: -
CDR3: CAWSQGDSREQYF
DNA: TGTGCCTGGAGTCAAGGGGATTCTCGCGAGCAGTACTTC

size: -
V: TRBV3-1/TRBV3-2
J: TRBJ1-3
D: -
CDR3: CASSQDAGQVGNTIYF
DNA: TGTGCCAGCAGCCAAGACGCAGGGCAGGTCGGCAACACCATATATTTT

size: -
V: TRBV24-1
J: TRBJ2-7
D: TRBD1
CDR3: CATMDRVGYEQYF
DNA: TGTGCCACCATGGACAGGGTGGGCTACGAGCAGTACTTC

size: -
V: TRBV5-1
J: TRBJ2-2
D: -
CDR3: CASSRDYTGELFF
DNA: TGCGCCAGCAGCCGCGATTACACCGGGGAGCTGTTTTTT

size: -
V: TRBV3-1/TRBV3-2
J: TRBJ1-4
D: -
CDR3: CASSQIREKLFF
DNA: TGTGCCAGCAGCCAAATCCGTGAAAAACTGTTTTTT

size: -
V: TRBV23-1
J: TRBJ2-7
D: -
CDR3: CASRPPFGEGLGYEQYF
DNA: TGCGCCAGCAGGCCCCCATTTGGTGAGGGTTTGGGGTACGAGCAGTACTTC

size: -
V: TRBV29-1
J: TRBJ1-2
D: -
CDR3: CSVAGGPGYGYTF
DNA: TGCAGCGTCGCTGGGGGCCCGGGCTATGGCTACACCTTC

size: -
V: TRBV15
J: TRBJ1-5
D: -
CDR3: CATSRGQTNQPQHF
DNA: TGTGCCACCAGCCGCGGACAGACGAATCAGCCCCAGCATTTT

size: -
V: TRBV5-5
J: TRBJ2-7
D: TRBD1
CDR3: CASSTTGLSYEQYF
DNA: TGTGCCAGCAGCACGACAGGGCTCTCCTACGAGCAGTACTTC

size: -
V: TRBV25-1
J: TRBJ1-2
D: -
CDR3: CASSGPLLRGYTF
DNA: TGTGCCAGCAGCGGGCCTCTTCTCCGTGGCTACACCTTC

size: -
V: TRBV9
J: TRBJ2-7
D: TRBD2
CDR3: CASSVAPAGDSYEQYF
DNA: TGTGCCAGCAGCGTAGCGCCAGCGGGGGACTCCTACGAGCAGTACTTC

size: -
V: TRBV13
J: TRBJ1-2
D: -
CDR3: CASSYRPLGGYTF
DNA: TGTGCCAGCAGCTATCGCCCCCTGGGAGGCTACACCTTC

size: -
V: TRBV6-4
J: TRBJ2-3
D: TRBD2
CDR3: CASSLTSGSTDTQYF
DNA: TGTGCCAGCAGTTTGACTAGCGGGAGCACAGATACGCAGTATTTT

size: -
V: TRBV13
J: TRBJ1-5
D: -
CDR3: CASRSPPFFLRNNQPQHF
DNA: TGTGCCAGCAGGTCCCCCCCCTTTTTCTTGCGGAACAATCAGCCCCAGCATTTT

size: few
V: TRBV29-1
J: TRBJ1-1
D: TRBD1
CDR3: CSVRVGTATPGFGGAFF
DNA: TGCAGCGTCCGAGTCGGGACAGCTACCCCTGGTTTCGGCGGAGCTTTCTTT

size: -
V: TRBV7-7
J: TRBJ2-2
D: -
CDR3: CASSSGETGELFF
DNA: TGTGCTAGCAGTTCGGGAGAAACCGGGGAGCTGTTTTTT

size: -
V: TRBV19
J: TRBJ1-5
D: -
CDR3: CASSIWQSSNQPQHF
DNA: TGTGCCAGTAGTATCTGGCAGTCCAGCAATCAGCCCCAGCATTTT

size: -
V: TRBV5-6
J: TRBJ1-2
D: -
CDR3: CASSLEEVRAYGYTF
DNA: TGTGCCAGCAGCTTGGAAGAAGTCAGGGCATATGGCTACACCTTC

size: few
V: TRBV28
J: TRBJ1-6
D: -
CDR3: CASSSQGRTYNSPLHF
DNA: TGTGCCAGCAGTTCGCAGGGACGGACCTATAATTCACCCCTCCACTTT

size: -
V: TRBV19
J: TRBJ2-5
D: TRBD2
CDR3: CASSTSGGQETQYF
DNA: TGTGCCAGTAGTACTAGCGGGGGGCAAGAGACCCAGTACTTC

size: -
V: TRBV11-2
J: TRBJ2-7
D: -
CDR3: CASSLDDGSYEQYF
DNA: TGTGCCAGCAGCTTAGATGACGGGTCCTACGAGCAGTACTTC

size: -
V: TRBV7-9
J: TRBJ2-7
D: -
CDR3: CASSLGYAYEQYF
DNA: TGTGCCAGCAGCTTGGGCTACGCTTACGAGCAGTACTTC

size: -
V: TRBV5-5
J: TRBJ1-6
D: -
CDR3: CASSPGSLYNSPLHF
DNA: TGTGCCAGCAGCCCTGGGAGCCTCTATAATTCACCCCTCCACTTT

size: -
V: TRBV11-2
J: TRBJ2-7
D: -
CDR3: CASSSTVLAPDSYEQYF
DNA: TGTGCCAGCAGCTCGACAGTGCTAGCGCCAGACTCCTACGAGCAGTACTTC

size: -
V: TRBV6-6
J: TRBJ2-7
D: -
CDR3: CASSYSLPPGSYEQYF
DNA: TGTGCCAGCAGTTACTCGTTACCGCCAGGTTCCTACGAGCAGTACTTC